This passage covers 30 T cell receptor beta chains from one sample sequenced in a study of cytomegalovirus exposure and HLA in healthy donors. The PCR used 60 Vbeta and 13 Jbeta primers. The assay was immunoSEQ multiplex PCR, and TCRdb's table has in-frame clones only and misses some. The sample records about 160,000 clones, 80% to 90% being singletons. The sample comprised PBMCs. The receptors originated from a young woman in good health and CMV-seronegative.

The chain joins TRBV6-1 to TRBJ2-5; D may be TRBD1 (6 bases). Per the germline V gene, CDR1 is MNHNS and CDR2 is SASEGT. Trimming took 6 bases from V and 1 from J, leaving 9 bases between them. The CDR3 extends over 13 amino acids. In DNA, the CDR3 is TGTGCCAGCAGAAGGGGGTTCCAAGAGACCCAGTACTTC. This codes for CASRRGFQETQYF.

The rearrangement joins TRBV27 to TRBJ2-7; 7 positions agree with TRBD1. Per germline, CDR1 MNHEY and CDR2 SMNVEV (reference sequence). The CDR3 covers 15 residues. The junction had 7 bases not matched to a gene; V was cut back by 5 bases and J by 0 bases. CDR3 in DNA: TGTGCCAGCAGTATCCGGGACAGCTCCTCCTACGAGCAGTACTTC. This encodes CASSIRDSSSYEQYF.

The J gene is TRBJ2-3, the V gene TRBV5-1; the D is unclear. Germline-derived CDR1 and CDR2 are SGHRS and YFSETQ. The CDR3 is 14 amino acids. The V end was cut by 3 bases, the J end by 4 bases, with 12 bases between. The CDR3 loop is CASSSLGAADTQYF. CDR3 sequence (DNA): TGCGCCAGCAGCTCGTTAGGCGCGGCAGATACGCAGTATTTT.

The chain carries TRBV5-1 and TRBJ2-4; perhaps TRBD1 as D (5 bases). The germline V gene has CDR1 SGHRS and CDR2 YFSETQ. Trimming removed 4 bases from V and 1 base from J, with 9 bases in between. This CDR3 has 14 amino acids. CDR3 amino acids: CASSPSGAKNIQYF. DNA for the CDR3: TGCGCCAGCAGCCCCTCAGGGGCCAAAAACATTCAGTACTTC. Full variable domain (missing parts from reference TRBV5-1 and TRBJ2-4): KAGVTQTPRYLIKTRGQQVTLSCSPISGHRSVSWYQQTPGQGLQFLFEYFSETQRNKGNFPGRFSGRQFSNSRSEMNVSTLELGDSALYLCASSPSGAKNIQYFGAGTRLSVL.

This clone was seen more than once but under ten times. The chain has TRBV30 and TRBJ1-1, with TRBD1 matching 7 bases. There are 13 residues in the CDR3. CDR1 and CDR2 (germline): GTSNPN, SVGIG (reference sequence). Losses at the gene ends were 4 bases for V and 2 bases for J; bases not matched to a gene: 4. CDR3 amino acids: CAWTRGFNTEAFF. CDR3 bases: TGTGCCTGGACCAGGGGGTTCAACACTGAAGCTTTCTTT.

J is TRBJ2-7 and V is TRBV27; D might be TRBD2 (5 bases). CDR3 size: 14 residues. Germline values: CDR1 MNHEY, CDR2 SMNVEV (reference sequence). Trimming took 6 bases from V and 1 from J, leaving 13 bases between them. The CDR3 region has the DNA TGTGCCAGCAGGTTTCGAGGGAATTCCTACGAGCAGTACTTC. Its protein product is CASRFRGNSYEQYF.

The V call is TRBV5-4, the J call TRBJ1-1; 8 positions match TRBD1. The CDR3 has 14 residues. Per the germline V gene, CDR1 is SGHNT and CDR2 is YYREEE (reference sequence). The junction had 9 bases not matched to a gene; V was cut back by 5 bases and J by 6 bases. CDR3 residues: CASRAGGVGAEAFF. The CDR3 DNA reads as TGTGCCAGCAGGGCAGGGGGCGTGGGGGCTGAAGCTTTCTTT.

CDR3 loop: CASSSNGQALYGYTF. For the CDR3, the DNA is TGTGCCAGCAGTTCAAATGGACAGGCCTTGTATGGCTACACCTTC. The V and J genes are TRBV28 and TRBJ1-2, with 7 bases fitting TRBD1. The V and J ends lost 4 bases and 5 bases, in that order; junction bases with no gene match: 10. There are 15 residues in the CDR3. Germline CDR1 MDHEN, CDR2 SYDVKM.

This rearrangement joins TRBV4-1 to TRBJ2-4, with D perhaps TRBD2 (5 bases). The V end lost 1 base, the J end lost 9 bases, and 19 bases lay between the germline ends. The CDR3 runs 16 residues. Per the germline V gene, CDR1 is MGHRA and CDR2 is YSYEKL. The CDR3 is CASSQGDRGLYSIQYF. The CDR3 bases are TGCGCCAGCAGCCAAGGAGATCGAGGACTTTACAGCATTCAGTACTTC.

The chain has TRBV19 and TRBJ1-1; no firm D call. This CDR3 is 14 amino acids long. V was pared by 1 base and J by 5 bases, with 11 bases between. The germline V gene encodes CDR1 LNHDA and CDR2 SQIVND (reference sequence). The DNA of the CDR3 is TGTGCCAGTAGTATAGTCCAGATGAGGACTGAAGCTTTCTTT. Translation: CASSIVQMRTEAFF.

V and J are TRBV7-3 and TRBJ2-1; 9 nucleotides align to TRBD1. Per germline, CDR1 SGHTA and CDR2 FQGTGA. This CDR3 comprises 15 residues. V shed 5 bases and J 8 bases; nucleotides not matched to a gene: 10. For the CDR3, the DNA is TGTGCCAGCAGCCAACAGGGGGCCGGGTTCGATGAGCAGTTCTTC. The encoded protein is CASSQQGAGFDEQFF.

The CDR3 loop reads CASSFRQGGNLNTEAFF. The CDR3 coding sequence is TGCGCCAGCAGCTTTCGACAGGGGGGAAACTTGAACACTGAAGCTTTCTTT. This chain links TRBV5-1 with TRBJ1-1; the match to TRBD1 covers 9 bases. The CDR3 extends over 17 amino acids. With V trimmed by 2 bases and J by 0 bases, 8 bases remained unmatched. Germline CDR1 and CDR2: SGHRS and YFSETQ.

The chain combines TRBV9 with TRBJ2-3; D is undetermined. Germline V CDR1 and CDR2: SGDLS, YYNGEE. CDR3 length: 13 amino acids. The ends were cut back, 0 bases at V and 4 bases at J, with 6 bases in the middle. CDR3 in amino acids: CASSVALPDTQYF. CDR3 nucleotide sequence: TGTGCCAGCAGCGTAGCTCTCCCAGATACGCAGTATTTT.

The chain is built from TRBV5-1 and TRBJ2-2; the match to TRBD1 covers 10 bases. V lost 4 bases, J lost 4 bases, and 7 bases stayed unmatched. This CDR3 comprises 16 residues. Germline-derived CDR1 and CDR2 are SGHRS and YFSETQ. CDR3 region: CASSLRDRGRTGELFF. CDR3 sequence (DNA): TGCGCCAGCAGCCTTAGGGACAGGGGTCGCACCGGGGAGCTGTTTTTT. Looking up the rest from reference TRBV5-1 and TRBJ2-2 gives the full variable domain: KAGVTQTPRYLIKTRGQQVTLSCSPISGHRSVSWYQQTPGQGLQFLFEYFSETQRNKGNFPGRFSGRQFSNSRSEMNVSTLELGDSALYLCASSLRDRGRTGELFFGEGSRLTVL.

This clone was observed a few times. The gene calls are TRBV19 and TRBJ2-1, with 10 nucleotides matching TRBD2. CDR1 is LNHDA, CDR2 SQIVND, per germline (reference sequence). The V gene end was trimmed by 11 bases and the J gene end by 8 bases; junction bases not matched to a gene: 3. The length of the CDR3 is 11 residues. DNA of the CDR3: TGTGCCTCTAGCGGGAGTTATGAGCAGTTCTTC. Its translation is CASSGSYEQFF.

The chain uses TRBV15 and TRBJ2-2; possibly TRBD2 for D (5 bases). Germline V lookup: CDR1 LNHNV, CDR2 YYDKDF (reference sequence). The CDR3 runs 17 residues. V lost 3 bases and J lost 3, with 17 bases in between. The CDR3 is CATSRKRVGVDTGELFF. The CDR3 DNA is TGTGCCACCAGCAGGAAAAGGGTCGGGGTGGACACCGGGGAGCTGTTTTTT.

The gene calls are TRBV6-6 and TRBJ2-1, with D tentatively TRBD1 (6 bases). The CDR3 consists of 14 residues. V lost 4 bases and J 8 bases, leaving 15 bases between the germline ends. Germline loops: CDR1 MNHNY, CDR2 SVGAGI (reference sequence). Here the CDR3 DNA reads TGTGCCAGCAGTTTTCCAGGGGAGTTCGATGAGCAGTTCTTC. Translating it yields CASSFPGEFDEQFF.

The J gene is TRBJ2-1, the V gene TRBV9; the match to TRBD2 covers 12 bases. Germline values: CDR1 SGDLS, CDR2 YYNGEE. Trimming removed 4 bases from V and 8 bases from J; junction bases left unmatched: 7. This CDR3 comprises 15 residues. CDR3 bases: TGTGCCAGCAGCTCCCCGACTAGCGGGAGCTATGAGCAGTTCTTC. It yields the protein CASSSPTSGSYEQFF.

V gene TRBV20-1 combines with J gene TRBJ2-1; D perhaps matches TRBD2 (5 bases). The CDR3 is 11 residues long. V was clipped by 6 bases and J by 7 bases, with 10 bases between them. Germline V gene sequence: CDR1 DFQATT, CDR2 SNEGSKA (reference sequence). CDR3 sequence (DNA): TGCAGTGCCGCGGGCGGGAATGAGCAGTTCTTC. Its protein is CSAAGGNEQFF.

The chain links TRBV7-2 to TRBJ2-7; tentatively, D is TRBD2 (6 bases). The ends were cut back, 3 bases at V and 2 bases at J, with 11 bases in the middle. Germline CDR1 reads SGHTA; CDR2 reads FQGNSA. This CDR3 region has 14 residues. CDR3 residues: CASSFAGRPYEQYF. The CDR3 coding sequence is TGTGCCAGCAGCTTTGCCGGGAGACCCTACGAGCAGTACTTC.

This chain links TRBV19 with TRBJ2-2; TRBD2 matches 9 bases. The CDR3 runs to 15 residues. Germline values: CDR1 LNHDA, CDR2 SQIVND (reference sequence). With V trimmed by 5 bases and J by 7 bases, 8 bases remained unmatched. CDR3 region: CASSVPSGIIGELFF. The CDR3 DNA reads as TGTGCCAGTAGTGTCCCTAGCGGGATAATCGGGGAGCTGTTTTTT.

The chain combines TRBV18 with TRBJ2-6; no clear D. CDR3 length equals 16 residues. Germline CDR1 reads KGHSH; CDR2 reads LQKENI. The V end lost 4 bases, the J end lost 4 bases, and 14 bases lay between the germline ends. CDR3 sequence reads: CASSRSQAAGANVLTF. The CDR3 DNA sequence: TGTGCCAGCTCACGATCGCAGGCTGCCGGGGCCAACGTCCTGACTTTC.

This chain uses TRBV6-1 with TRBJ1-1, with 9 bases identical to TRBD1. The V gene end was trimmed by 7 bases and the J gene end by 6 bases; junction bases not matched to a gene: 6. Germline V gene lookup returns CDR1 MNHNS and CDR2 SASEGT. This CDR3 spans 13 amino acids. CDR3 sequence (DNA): TGTGCCAGCACCGGACAGGGGACGCCTGAAGCTTTCTTT. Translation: CASTGQGTPEAFF.

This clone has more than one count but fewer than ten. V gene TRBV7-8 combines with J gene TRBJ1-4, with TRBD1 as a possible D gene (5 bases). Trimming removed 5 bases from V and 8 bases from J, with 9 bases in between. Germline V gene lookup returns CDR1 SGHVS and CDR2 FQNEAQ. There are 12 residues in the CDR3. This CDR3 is CASSPRTEKLFF. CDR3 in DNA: TGTGCCAGCAGCCCTCGGACAGAAAAACTGTTTTTT. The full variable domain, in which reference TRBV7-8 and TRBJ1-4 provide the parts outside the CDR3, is GAGVSQSPRYKVAKRGQDVALRCDPISGHVSLFWYQQALGQGPEFLTYFQNEAQLDKSGLPSDRFFAERPEGSVSTLKIQRTQQEDSAVYLCASSPRTEKLFFGSGTQLSVL.

The CDR3 bases are TGTGCCAGCAGCTTGGCCTTGAGCAATCAGCCCCAGCATTTT. Amino acid sequence: CASSLALSNQPQHF. The V call is TRBV5-6, the J call TRBJ1-5, with D unresolved. In germline, CDR1 is SGHDT, CDR2 YYEEEE. The V and J ends lost 0 bases and 1 base respectively, with 5 bases between them. CDR3 size: 14 residues.

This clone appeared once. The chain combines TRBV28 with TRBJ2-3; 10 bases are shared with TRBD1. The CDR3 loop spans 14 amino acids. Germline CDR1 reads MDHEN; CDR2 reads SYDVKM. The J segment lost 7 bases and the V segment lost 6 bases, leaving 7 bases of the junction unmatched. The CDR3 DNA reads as TGTGCCAGCAGGTCAGGGACAGGGGTGTATACGCAGTATTTT. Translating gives CASRSGTGVYTQYF. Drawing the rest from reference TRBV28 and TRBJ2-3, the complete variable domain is DVKVTQSSRYLVKRTGEKVFLECVQDMDHENMFWYRQDPGLGLRLIYFSYDVKMKEKGDIPEGYSVSREKKERFSLILESASTNQTSMYLCASRSGTGVYTQYFGPGTRLTVL.

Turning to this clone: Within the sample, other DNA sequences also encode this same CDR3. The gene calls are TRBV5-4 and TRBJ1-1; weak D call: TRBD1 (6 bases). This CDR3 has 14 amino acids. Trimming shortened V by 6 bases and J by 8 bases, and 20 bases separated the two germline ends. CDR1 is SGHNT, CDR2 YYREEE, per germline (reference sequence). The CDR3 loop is CASTRLQGFTEAFF. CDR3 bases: TGTGCCAGCACCCGACTACAGGGTTTCACCGAAGCTTTCTTT.

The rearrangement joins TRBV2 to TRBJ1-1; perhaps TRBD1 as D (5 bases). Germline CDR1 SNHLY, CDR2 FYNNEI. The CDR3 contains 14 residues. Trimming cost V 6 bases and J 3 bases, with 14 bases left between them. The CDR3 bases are TGTGCCAGCAGACCGGGGGAGATGGACACTGAAGCTTTCTTT. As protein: CASRPGEMDTEAFF.

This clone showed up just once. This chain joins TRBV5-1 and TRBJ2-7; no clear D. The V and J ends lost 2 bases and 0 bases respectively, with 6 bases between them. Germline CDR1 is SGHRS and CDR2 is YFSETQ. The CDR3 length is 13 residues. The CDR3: CASSFGSSYEQYF. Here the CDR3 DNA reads TGCGCCAGCAGCTTTGGCAGCTCCTACGAGCAGTACTTC.

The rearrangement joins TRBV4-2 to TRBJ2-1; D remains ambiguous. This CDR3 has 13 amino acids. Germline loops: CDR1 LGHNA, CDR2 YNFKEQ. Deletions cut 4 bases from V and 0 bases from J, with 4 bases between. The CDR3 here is CASSPSSYNEQFF. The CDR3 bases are TGTGCCAGCAGCCCTAGCTCCTACAATGAGCAGTTCTTC.